The 14 T cell receptor beta chains listed next were all sequenced from one sample in a study of blood T cell repertoires in COVID-19 (TCRdb year 2020). Libraries were prepared through the immunoSEQ multiplex PCR assay. Entries here come from immuneACCESS through TCRdb and include only in-frame sequences with V and J called. Some clones fail to appear in such tables; in the studies checked, an unresolved V gene covers under half of the shortfall, and the cause of the remainder is unknown. The sample contains roughly 140,000 clones, more than 80% of them found a single time. The top ten constitute roughly 2.3% of the sample. Sequencing was carried out using peripheral blood. These TCRs come from a man between 70 and 80 years old with acute or convalescent COVID-19.

The chain recombines TRBV6-5 with TRBJ2-7; 14 nucleotides line up with TRBD2. The CDR3 is 14 residues long. Germline assignment: CDR1 MNHEY and CDR2 SVGAGI. Trimming at V came to 8 bases and at J to 4 bases, leaving 4 bases not matched to a gene. The CDR3 DNA follows: TGTGCCAGCGAGGGGACTAGCGGGAGTTACGAGCAGTACTTC. Its protein is CASEGTSGSYEQYF.

The chain combines TRBV9 with TRBJ2-2, with 10 nucleotides matching TRBD1. V lost 0 bases, J lost 4 bases, and 6 bases stayed unmatched. The CDR3 is 17 amino acids. Germline values: CDR1 SGDLS, CDR2 YYNGEE. The CDR3 loop reads CASSVGRDRGGTGELFF. The CDR3 nucleotides are TGTGCCAGCAGCGTAGGTCGGGACAGGGGAGGCACCGGGGAGCTGTTTTTT.

V gene TRBV10-3 combines with J gene TRBJ2-3; D gene unclear. V was clipped by 10 bases and J by 3 bases, with 17 bases between them. This CDR3 has 14 amino acids. Germline loops: CDR1 ENHRY, CDR2 SYGVKD. The CDR3 loop is CATNPGVTTDTQYF. In nucleotides, the CDR3 is TGTGCCACCAACCCCGGAGTTACTACAGATACGCAGTATTTT.

The chain uses TRBV2 and TRBJ1-5; 8 bases are shared with TRBD1. Losses at the gene ends were 10 bases for V and 2 bases for J; bases not matched to a gene: 4. In germline, CDR1 is SNHLY, CDR2 FYNNEI. The CDR3 has 13 residues. This CDR3 is CATSGQGNQPQHF. The CDR3 nucleotides are TGTGCCACCTCGGGACAGGGCAATCAGCCCCAGCATTTT.

The gene calls are TRBV2 and TRBJ2-1, with 8 bases aligning to TRBD2. Germline V lookup: CDR1 SNHLY, CDR2 FYNNEI. V gave up 7 bases and J gave up 5 bases; unmatched junction bases: 10. The CDR3 is made up of 15 amino acids. The CDR3 nucleotides read TGTGCCAGCACATTAAGACGGGGGGGCCACAATGAGCAGTTCTTC. Residues: CASTLRRGGHNEQFF.

The J gene is TRBJ2-5, the V gene TRBV9; TRBD1 aligns across 9 bases. Germline CDR1 SGDLS, CDR2 YYNGEE. The CDR3 consists of 14 residues. Losses at the gene ends were 3 bases for V and 1 base for J; bases not matched to a gene: 1. The CDR3 DNA sequence: TGTGCCAGCAGCGGACAGGGGGGCCAAGAGACCCAGTACTTC. This sequence encodes CASSGQGGQETQYF.

The chain has TRBV30 and TRBJ1-4; 8 nucleotides agree with TRBD1. This CDR3 comprises 13 residues. V was clipped by 8 bases and J by 3 bases; unmatched bases: 5. Germline-derived CDR1 and CDR2 are GTSNPN and SVGIG (reference sequence). For the CDR3, the DNA is TGTGCCCTAACAGGGGGATCTAATGAAAAACTGTTTTTT. This codes for CALTGGSNEKLFF.

The chain couples TRBV19 to TRBJ2-3; 10 positions match TRBD2. Germline V gene data show CDR1 as LNHDA and CDR2 as SQIVND (reference sequence). This CDR3 has 15 residues. V was pared by 5 bases and J by 2 bases, with 4 bases of the junction left unmatched. CDR3 sequence (DNA): TGTGCCAGTAGTTCTAGCGGGAGCTTCACAGATACGCAGTATTTT. Protein product: CASSSSGSFTDTQYF.

The chain carries TRBV27 and TRBJ2-7, with 12 nucleotides matching TRBD1. CDR1 MNHEY and CDR2 SMNVEV come from the germline V gene (reference sequence). This CDR3 has 16 amino acids. After removal of 1 base from V and 5 bases from J, the junction contained 6 bases not matched to a gene. For the CDR3, the DNA is TGTGCCAGCAGTTTATTTGGGACAGGGGGCTTGAACGAGCAGTACTTC. Its translation: CASSLFGTGGLNEQYF.

The chain links TRBV5-6 to TRBJ2-3, with 11 bases matching TRBD1. Germline CDR1 reads SGHDT; CDR2 reads YYEEEE. The ends lost 5 bases at V and 5 bases at J; junction bases unmatched: 7. This CDR3 contains 15 residues. CDR3 loop: CASSLAGTGGDTQYF. CDR3 coding DNA: TGTGCCAGCAGTCTTGCCGGGACAGGGGGAGATACGCAGTATTTT.

This chain uses TRBV18 with TRBJ1-1, with D possibly matching TRBD1 (5 bases). The CDR3 runs 13 residues. Germline V CDR1 and CDR2: KGHSH, LQKENI. Trimming removed 2 bases at V and 6 bases at J, with 10 bases between. CDR3: CASSPSGTPEAFF. The CDR3 bases are TGTGCCAGCTCACCATCAGGGACTCCTGAAGCTTTCTTT.

This clone occurred once. The genes are TRBV5-4 and TRBJ1-2, with 10 bases aligning to TRBD1. Germline-derived CDR1 and CDR2 are SGHNT and YYREEE (reference sequence). The CDR3 runs 15 residues. The V and J ends lost 4 bases and 4 bases, in that order; junction bases with no gene match: 7. The CDR3, as DNA: TGTGCCAGCAGCCCGACAGGGGGCACAACCTATGGCTACACCTTC. This sequence encodes CASSPTGGTTYGYTF.

The chain recombines TRBV27 with TRBJ2-3; 11 nucleotides line up with TRBD2. The V and J ends lost 2 bases and 4 bases, in that order; junction bases with no gene match: 5. The CDR3 contains 16 residues. CDR1 and CDR2 from the germline V gene are MNHEY and SMNVEV (reference sequence). CDR3 DNA sequence: TGTGCCAGCAGTTTACTAGCGGGGGGCCCCTCAGATACGCAGTATTTT. Translation gives CASSLLAGGPSDTQYF.

This chain connects TRBV28 to TRBJ1-1; 7 nucleotides line up with TRBD1. The CDR3 consists of 14 residues. The J segment lost 0 bases and the V segment lost 7 bases, leaving 5 bases of the junction unmatched. Germline CDR1 is MDHEN and CDR2 is SYDVKM. CDR3 sequence reads: CASTKQGMNTEAFF. The CDR3 DNA sequence: TGTGCCAGCACGAAACAGGGGATGAACACTGAAGCTTTCTTT.